This T cell receptor beta chain was obtained from a study of T-cell reconstitution after alpha-beta-depleted transplantation in children. General study points: It was reported that alpha-beta T cells came from several hundred expanded graft clones (about two months after transplant). It was newly produced T cells that mostly accounted for T-cell counts and diversity one year after transplant. Recipient T cells and thymic progenitors that survived were the source of the high TCRbeta diversity seen at day 60 in some patients.

This CDR3 spans 17 amino acids. V lost 6 bases and J 4 bases, leaving 24 bases between the germline ends. For TCRbeta, the library was prepared with unique molecular identifiers. TCRdb ran MiXCR on the PCR reads and lists one entry per CDR3 protein. The sample records over 150,000 distinct CDR3 sequences, 8.5% to 14% being singletons. The sample holds many counts of this clonotype. Its antigen is still unknown. The TCR was taken from a boy younger than 10 with acute myeloid leukemia, due to receive a stem cell transplant. This chain connects TRBV12-3 or TRBV12-4 to TRBJ1-2, with D hard to call. Sequenced here: PBMCs, sampled before TCRalphabeta/CD19-depleted stem cell transplant. In DNA form, the CDR3 reads TGTGCCAGCAGGCGTGGGCTTTACGGAATAATGCCCTATGGCTACACCTTC. This sequence encodes CASRRGLYGIMPYGYTF.